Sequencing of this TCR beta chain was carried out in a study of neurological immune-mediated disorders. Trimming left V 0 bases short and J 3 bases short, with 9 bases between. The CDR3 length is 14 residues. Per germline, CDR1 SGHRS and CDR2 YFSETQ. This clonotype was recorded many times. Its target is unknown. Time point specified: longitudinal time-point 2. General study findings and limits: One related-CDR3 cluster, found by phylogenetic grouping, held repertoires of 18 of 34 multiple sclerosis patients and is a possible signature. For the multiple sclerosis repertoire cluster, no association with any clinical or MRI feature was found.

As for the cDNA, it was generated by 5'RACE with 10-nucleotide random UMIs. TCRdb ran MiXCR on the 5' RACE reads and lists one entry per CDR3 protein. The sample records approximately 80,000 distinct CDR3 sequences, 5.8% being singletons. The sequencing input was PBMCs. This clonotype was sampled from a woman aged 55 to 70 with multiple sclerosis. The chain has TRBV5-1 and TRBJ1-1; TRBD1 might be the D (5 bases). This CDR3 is CASSLGPGDTEAFF. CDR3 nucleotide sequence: TGCGCCAGCAGCTTGGGTCCGGGGGACACTGAAGCTTTCTTT.